This T cell receptor beta chain originates from a study of cytomegalovirus exposure and HLA in healthy donors. Germline loops: CDR1 SNHLY, CDR2 FYNNEI. V lost 6 bases and J lost 1, with 15 bases in between. The CDR3 covers 15 residues. Turning to this clone: Its antigen remains unknown.

Points from the study as a whole: Specific recognition of CMV antigens was confirmed in vitro for a few chains (all CMV-associated). The classifier was said to identify cytomegalovirus status with high specificity and sensitivity. The majority of TCR sequences were rare, yet some public TCRs appeared in many donors.

Assay used: immunoSEQ multiplex PCR; TCRdb lists only in-frame clones, some missing. Of around 34,000 clones listed, approximately 92% were seen once; the top ten hold about 3.5%. The chain is built from TRBV2 and TRBJ1-1; possibly TRBD1 for D (5 bases). This TCR derives from a man in his late teens or twenties in good health and CMV-seronegative. Sequencing was performed on PBMCs. The DNA of the CDR3 is TGTGCCAGCAGGGTGGGACTGTCTTCGAACACTGAAGCTTTCTTT. It encodes CASRVGLSSNTEAFF.